This TCR beta chain was captured by sequencing in a study of blood T cell repertoires in COVID-19. Study-level background: The cDNA or gDNA used as material had been derived from T cells, B-cell-depleted T cells, or PBMCs.

In the original analysis: Amplified reference gene primers provided the basis for estimating nucleated cell counts. TCRdb keeps only in-frame clones here, not all; method: immunoSEQ multiplex PCR. V and J calls and clone size are given by that table; D and trimming were obtained from the DNA. The sample yields roughly 53,000 clones, around 86% seen once. The source material was peripheral blood. The source is a middle-aged man with active COVID-19.

CDR3 DNA sequence: TGTGCCAGCAACGCGGGGAGAGGGTTGTATGAGCAGTTCTTC. Protein sequence: CASNAGRGLYEQFF. This chain links TRBV3-1 (or the pseudogene TRBV3-2) with TRBJ2-1, with D maybe TRBD2 (6 bases). This CDR3 contains 14 residues. V dropped 7 bases and J dropped 8 bases, with 18 bases sitting between them. In germline, CDR1 is LGHDT, CDR2 YNNKEL (reference sequence).